This passage covers 5 T cell receptor beta chains from one sample sequenced in a study of monozygotic twins with inflammatory bowel disease. No DNA is given; TCRdb re-called the 5' RACE reads and lists each CDR3 protein once. This listing includes some 150,000 distinct CDR3 sequences. The material sequenced was blood. Source of these receptors: a human donor with ulcerative colitis or Crohn's disease, or a healthy co-twin of an affected twin (not recorded which).

V usage is TRBV7-9 and J usage is TRBJ2-5; TCRdb's D call of TRBD2 is untestable without DNA. Germline loops: CDR1 SEHNR, CDR2 FQNEAQ (reference sequence). The CDR3 loop spans 14 amino acids. This chain's CDR3 is CASSPILAGETQYF.

The J gene is TRBJ1-2, the V gene TRBV9; TCRdb gives TRBD1 as the D gene, but with no DNA this cannot be confirmed. Germline CDR1 is SGDLS and CDR2 is YYNGEE. This CDR3 is 17 amino acids long. CDR3 region: CASSQSTTGGTNYGYTF. Drawing the rest from reference TRBV9 and TRBJ1-2, the complete variable domain is DSGVTQTPKHLITATGQRVTLRCSPRSGDLSVYWYQQSLDQGLQFLIQYYNGEERAKGNILERFSAQQFPDLHSELNLSSLELGDSALYFCASSQSTTGGTNYGYTFGSGTRLTVV.

The J gene is TRBJ2-1, the V gene TRBV10-3; TCRdb indicates TRBD1, and absent DNA this call remains unverified. This CDR3 spans 15 amino acids. Germline V gene sequence: CDR1 ENHRY, CDR2 SYGVKD. The CDR3 region is CAISPGTGRSNEQFF.

This chain uses TRBV12-3 or TRBV12-4 with TRBJ2-2. The CDR3 length is 14 residues. The CDR3 sequence: CASSPQWGTGELFF.

The chain is built from TRBV12-3 or TRBV12-4 and TRBJ2-5; TCRdb's D call of TRBD1 is untestable without DNA. The CDR3 consists of 13 residues. The CDR3 is CASSLGRGETQYF.